What follows are 10 T cell receptor beta chains derived from one specimen sequenced in a study of cytomegalovirus exposure and HLA in healthy donors. With 60 Vbeta and 13 Jbeta primers, the PCR was carried out. Repertoires were generated with immunoSEQ multiplex PCR, while TCRdb's copy carries only in-frame clones and drops some. This sample contains approximately 150,000 clones. The sample consisted of PBMCs. All receptors come from a woman aged 45-59 years in good health and CMV-seronegative.

The rearrangement links TRBV21-1 to TRBJ2-5; the table's D gene call, TRBD1, was not cross checked with the DNA. TRBV21-1 is annotated as a pseudogene. The CDR3 spans 19 residues. The CDR3 DNA is TGTGCCAGCAGCAAAGTTTTCACCACGGGACAGCAACAGAGGGAGACCCAGTACTTC. This sequence encodes CASSKVFTTGQQQRETQYF.

V gene TRBV7-2 combines with J gene TRBJ1-5; possible D gene TRBD1, 6 bases. The CDR3 covers 13 residues. Germline loops: CDR1 SGHTA, CDR2 FQGNSA. Trimming removed 1 base from V and 9 bases from J, with 10 bases in between. In DNA form, the CDR3 reads TGTGCCAGCAGCTTAGTCCAGGACAGGCCCCAGCATTTT. It specifies CASSLVQDRPQHF.

The gene calls are TRBV7-2 and TRBJ1-2; a weak D match, TRBD1 (5 bases). CDR1 and CDR2 from the germline V gene are SGHTA and FQGNSA. The CDR3 runs to 14 residues. V dropped 4 bases and J dropped 3 bases, with 12 bases sitting between them. In nucleotides, the CDR3 is TGTGCCAGCAGCTACTTACAGGTTTACTATGGCTACACCTTC. It translates to CASSYLQVYYGYTF.

The V gene is TRBV5-1, the J gene TRBJ2-6; 7 positions match TRBD1. Germline assignment: CDR1 SGHRS and CDR2 YFSETQ. The CDR3 is 17 amino acids. The V gene end was trimmed by 0 bases and the J gene end by 0 bases; junction bases not matched to a gene: 3. The CDR3 DNA reads TGCGCCAGCAGCTTGGACAGGGGTGCCTCTGGGGCCAACGTCCTGACTTTC. Its protein product is CASSLDRGASGANVLTF.

V is TRBV13 and J is TRBJ2-7, with 10 bases identical to TRBD1. The CDR3 sequence is 15 residues long. Germline V gene lookup returns CDR1 PRHDT and CDR2 FYEKMQ (reference sequence). V trimming: 6 bases; J trimming: 2 bases; junction bases outside the gene matches: 7. This CDR3 is CASRLGGQGTYEQYF. The CDR3, as DNA: TGTGCCAGCAGGTTGGGGGGACAGGGGACCTACGAGCAGTACTTC.

This chain's CDR3 is CASSLGLAGQETQYF. In DNA form, the CDR3 reads TGCGCCAGCAGCTTGGGTTTAGCGGGGCAAGAGACCCAGTACTTC. The gene calls are TRBV5-1 and TRBJ2-5, with 8 bases fitting TRBD2. The CDR3 extends over 15 amino acids. With V trimmed by 0 bases and J by 2 bases, 3 bases remained unmatched. Germline V lookup: CDR1 SGHRS, CDR2 YFSETQ.

V is TRBV4-1 and J is TRBJ1-3; D is undetermined. Trimming took off 4 bases at V and 4 bases at J, with 5 bases between the two ends. The germline gives CDR1 MGHRA, CDR2 YSYEKL. This CDR3 is built from 12 residues. DNA for the CDR3: TGCGCCAGCAGCCGAACAGGAAACACCATATATTTT. This translates into CASSRTGNTIYF.

Here the CDR3 DNA reads TGTGCCAGCAGTGAAGGACAGGGGGTTAACACTGAAGCTTTCTTT. Translated: CASSEGQGVNTEAFF. This chain links TRBV6-1 with TRBJ1-1; TRBD1 matches at 9 bases. Looked up from germline, CDR1 is MNHNS and CDR2 is SASEGT. Trimming took 1 base from V and 2 from J; bases not matched to a gene: 2. This CDR3 is built from 15 residues.

V usage is TRBV10-3 and J usage is TRBJ1-5; weak D call: TRBD1 (6 bases). The CDR3 extends over 17 amino acids. Germline-derived CDR1 and CDR2 are ENHRY and SYGVKD. V dropped 1 base and J dropped 3 bases, with 16 bases sitting between them. The CDR3 here is CAISEFDRFIHNQPQHF. In nucleotides, the CDR3 is TGTGCCATCAGTGAGTTCGACAGGTTTATTCACAATCAGCCCCAGCATTTT.

The genes are TRBV5-5 and TRBJ1-1; maybe TRBD1 (6 bases). The CDR3 covers 15 residues. V was cut by 0 bases and J by 5 bases, with 14 bases left in between. The germline gives CDR1 SGHKS, CDR2 YYEKEE (reference sequence). The CDR3 loop is CASSLGTGIRTEAFF. CDR3 nucleotide sequence: TGTGCCAGCAGCTTGGGTACAGGGATTAGAACTGAAGCTTTCTTT. Based on the CDR3 plus reference TRBV5-5 and TRBJ1-1, the full variable domain is DAGVTQSPTHLIKTRGQQVTLRCSPISGHKSVSWYQQVLGQGPQFIFQYYEKEERGRGNFPDRFSARQFPNYSSELNVNALLLGDSALYLCASSLGTGIRTEAFFGQGTRLTVV.